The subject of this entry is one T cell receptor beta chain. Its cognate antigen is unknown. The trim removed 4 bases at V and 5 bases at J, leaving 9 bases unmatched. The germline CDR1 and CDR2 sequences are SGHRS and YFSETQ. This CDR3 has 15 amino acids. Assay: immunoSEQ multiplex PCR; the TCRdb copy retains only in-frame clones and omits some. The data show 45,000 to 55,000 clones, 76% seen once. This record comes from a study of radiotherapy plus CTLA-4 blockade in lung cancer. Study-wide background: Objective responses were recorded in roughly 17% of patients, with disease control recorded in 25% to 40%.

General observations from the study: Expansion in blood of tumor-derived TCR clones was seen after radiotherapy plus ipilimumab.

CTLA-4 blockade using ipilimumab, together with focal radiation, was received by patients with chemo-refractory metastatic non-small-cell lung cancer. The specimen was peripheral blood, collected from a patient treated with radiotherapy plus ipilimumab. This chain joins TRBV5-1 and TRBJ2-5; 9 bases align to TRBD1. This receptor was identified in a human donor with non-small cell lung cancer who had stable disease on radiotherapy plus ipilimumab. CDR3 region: CASSLGTGRSETQYF. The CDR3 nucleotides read TGCGCCAGCAGCCTCGGGACAGGGAGGAGCGAGACCCAGTACTTC. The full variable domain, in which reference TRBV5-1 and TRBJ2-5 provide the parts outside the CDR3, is KAGVTQTPRYLIKTRGQQVTLSCSPISGHRSVSWYQQTPGQGLQFLFEYFSETQRNKGNFPGRFSGRQFSNSRSEMNVSTLELGDSALYLCASSLGTGRSETQYFGPGTRLLVL.